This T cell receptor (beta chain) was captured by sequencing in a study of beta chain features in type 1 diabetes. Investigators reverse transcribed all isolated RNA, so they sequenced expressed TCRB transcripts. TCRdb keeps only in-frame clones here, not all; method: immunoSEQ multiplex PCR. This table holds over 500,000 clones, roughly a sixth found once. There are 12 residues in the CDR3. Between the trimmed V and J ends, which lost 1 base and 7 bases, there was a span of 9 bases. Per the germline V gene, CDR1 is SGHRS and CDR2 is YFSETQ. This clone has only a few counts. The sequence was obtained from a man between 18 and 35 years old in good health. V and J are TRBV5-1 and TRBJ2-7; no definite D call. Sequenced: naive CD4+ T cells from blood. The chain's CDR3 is CASSLSLGEQYF. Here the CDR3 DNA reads TGCGCCAGCAGCTTGTCCCTGGGGGAGCAGTACTTC.